A selection of T cell receptor beta chains follows, all from one sample in a study of beta chain features in type 1 diabetes. Here immunoSEQ multiplex PCR was the method, and the copy in TCRdb shows in-frame clones only, minus some. The sample consists of fewer than 350,000 clones, about 7.8% of them appearing once. The specimen sequenced was central memory CD4+ T cells from blood. Receptors were obtained from a woman younger than 30 in good health. CDR3s include the opening cysteine and the closing phenylalanine or tryptophan. Each record gives: CDR3 length, D gene, clone size, V gene, J gene, CDR3 protein, CDR3 DNA. The D gene is left open where the match is weak. Where a row states a size, it is once, few, many or the class of an expanded clone; other rows omit it.

>14|.|few|TRBV7-2|TRBJ2-5
CASSLYGSRETQYF
TGTGCCAGCAGCTTATACGGGAGTAGGGAGACCCAGTACTTC
>14|.|many|TRBV18|TRBJ1-1
CASTSRQANTEAFF
TGTGCCAGCACGAGTCGACAGGCGAACACTGAAGCTTTCTTT
>15|.|.|TRBV4-3|TRBJ1-4
CASSQDRSLVQKLFF
TGCGCCAGCAGCCAAGATCGGTCCCTCGTCCAAAAACTGTTTTTT
>13|TRBD1|few|TRBV6-6|TRBJ1-2
CASNTGTGKGYTF
TGTGCCAGCAATACCGGGACAGGGAAGGGCTACACCTTC
>13|TRBD2|few|TRBV5-1|TRBJ2-3
CASSREDTDTQYF
TGCGCCAGCAGCCGGGAGGACACAGATACGCAGTATTTT
>16|TRBD2|.|TRBV27|TRBJ2-3
CASSLGGVRGTDTQYF
TGTGCCAGCAGTTTGGGGGGGGTCAGGGGCACAGATACGCAGTATTTT
>14|.|few|TRBV7-9|TRBJ2-3
CASSSGAGADTQYF
TGTGCCAGCAGCTCCGGGGCTGGGGCAGATACGCAGTATTTT
>16|.|few|TRBV4-2|TRBJ2-5
CASSQELETPQETQYF
TGTGCCAGCAGCCAAGAACTGGAGACGCCCCAAGAGACCCAGTACTTC
>15|.|.|TRBV25-1|TRBJ1-2
CASSDYQGANYGYTF
TGTGCCAGCAGTGATTATCAGGGCGCGAACTATGGCTACACCTTC
>13|.|.|TRBV19|TRBJ1-2
CASSMRTDYGYTF
TGTGCCAGTAGTATGAGGACTGACTATGGCTACACCTTC
>14|.|few|TRBV27|TRBJ1-1
CASSLEEGITEAFF
TGTGCCAGCAGTTTAGAAGAGGGTATCACTGAAGCTTTCTTT
>19|TRBD1|.|TRBV7-9|TRBJ2-5
CASRTGTGLSGVRVETQYF
TGTGCCAGCAGAACCGGGACAGGCTTGTCAGGAGTTAGGGTTGAGACCCAGTACTTC
>15|TRBD1|few|TRBV7-8|TRBJ2-7
CASSSRGQGSYEQYF
TGTGCCAGCAGCTCCCGAGGACAGGGATCCTACGAGCAGTACTTC
>14|.|.|TRBV29-1|TRBJ2-2
CSVARGANTGELFF
TGCAGCGTTGCAAGAGGGGCGAACACCGGGGAGCTGTTTTTT
>16|.|.|TRBV4-3|TRBJ1-1
CASSQVWTAENTEAFF
TGCGCCAGCAGCCAAGTGTGGACAGCCGAGAACACTGAAGCTTTCTTT